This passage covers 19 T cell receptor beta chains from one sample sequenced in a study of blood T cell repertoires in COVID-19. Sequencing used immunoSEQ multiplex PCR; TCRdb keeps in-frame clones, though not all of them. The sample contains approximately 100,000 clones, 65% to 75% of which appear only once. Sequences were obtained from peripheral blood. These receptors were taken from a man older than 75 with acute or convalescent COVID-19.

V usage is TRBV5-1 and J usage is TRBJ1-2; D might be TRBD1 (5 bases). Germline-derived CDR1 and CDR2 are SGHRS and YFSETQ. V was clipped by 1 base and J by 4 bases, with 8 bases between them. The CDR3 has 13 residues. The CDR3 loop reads CASSLQGGYGYTF. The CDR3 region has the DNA TGCGCCAGCAGCTTGCAGGGTGGCTATGGCTACACCTTC.

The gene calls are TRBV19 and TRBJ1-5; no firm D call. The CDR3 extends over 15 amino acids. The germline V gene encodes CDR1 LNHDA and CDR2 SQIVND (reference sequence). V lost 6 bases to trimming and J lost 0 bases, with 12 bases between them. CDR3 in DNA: TGTGCCAGTAGCACCACCTACGGTAGCAATCAGCCCCAGCATTTT. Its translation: CASSTTYGSNQPQHF.

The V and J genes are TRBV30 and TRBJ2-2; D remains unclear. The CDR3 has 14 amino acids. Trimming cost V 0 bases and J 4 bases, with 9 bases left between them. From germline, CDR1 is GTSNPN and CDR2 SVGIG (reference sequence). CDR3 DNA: TGTGCCTGGAGTGTCGGCGGATTCACCGGGGAGCTGTTTTTT. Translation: CAWSVGGFTGELFF.

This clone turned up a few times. In nucleotides, the CDR3 is TGCGCCAGCAGCCTATATACCGGGACAGGGGGCAATCAGCCCCAGCATTTT. Amino acids: CASSLYTGTGGNQPQHF. This chain connects TRBV4-1 to TRBJ1-5; 10 bases map to TRBD1. V dropped 4 bases and J dropped 2; count of bases not matched to a gene: 8. CDR1 is MGHRA and CDR2 is YSYEKL in the germline V gene. The CDR3 runs to 17 residues.

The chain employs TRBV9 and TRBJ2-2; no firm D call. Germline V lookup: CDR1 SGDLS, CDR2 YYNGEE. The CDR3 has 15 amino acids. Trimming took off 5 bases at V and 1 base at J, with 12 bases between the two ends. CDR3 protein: CASSPGLENTGELFF. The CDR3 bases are TGTGCCAGCAGTCCCGGGTTAGAGAACACCGGGGAGCTGTTTTTT.

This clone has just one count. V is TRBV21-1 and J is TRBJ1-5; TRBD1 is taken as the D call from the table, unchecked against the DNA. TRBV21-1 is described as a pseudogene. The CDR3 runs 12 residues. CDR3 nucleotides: TGTGCCAGCCTACAGGGCAATCAGCCCCAGCATTTT. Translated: CASLQGNQPQHF.

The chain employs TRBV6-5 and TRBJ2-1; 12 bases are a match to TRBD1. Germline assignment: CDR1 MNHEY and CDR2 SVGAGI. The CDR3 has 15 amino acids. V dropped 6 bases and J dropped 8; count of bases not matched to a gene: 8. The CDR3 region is CASRDPGQGAYEQFF. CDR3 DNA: TGTGCCAGCAGGGATCCGGGACAGGGGGCATATGAGCAGTTCTTC.

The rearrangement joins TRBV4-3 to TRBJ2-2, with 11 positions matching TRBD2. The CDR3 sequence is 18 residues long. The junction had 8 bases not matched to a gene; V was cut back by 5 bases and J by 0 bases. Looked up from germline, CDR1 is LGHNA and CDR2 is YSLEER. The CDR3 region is CASSSTSGETTNTGELFF. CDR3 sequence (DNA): TGCGCCAGCAGCTCGACTAGCGGGGAAACTACGAACACCGGGGAGCTGTTTTTT.

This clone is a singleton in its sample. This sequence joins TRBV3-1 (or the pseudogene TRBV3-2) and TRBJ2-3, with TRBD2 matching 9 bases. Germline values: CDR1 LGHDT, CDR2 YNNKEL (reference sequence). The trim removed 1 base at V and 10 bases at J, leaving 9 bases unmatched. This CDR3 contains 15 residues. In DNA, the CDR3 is TGTGCCAGCAGCCAAGGCGCGGGAGGGCCTTTGGCGCAGTATTTT. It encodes CASSQGAGGPLAQYF.

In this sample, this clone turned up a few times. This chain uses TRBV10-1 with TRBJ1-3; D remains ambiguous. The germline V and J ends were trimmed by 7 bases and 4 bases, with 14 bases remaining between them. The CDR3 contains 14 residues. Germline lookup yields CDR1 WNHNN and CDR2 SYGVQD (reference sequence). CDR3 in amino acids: CASNAGSEGNTIYF. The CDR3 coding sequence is TGCGCCAGCAATGCGGGATCGGAAGGAAACACCATATATTTT.

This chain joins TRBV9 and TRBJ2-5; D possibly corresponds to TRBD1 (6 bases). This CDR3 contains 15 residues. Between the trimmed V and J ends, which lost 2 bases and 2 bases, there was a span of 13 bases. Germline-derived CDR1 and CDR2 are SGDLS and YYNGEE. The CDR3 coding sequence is TGTGCCAGCAGCGTGTCACCAGGGGTGCAAGAGACCCAGTACTTC. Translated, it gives CASSVSPGVQETQYF. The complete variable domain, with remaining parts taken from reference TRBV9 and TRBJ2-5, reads DSGVTQTPKHLITATGQRVTLRCSPRSGDLSVYWYQQSLDQGLQFLIQYYNGEERAKGNILERFSAQQFPDLHSELNLSSLELGDSALYFCASSVSPGVQETQYFGPGTRLLVL.

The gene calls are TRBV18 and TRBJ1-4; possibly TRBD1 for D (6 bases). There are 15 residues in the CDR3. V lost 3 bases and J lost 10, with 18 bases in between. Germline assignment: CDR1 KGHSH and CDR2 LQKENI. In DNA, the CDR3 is TGTGCCAGCTCACCCGGAGTGCAGGGGCCCGGAAAACTGTTTTTT. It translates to CASSPGVQGPGKLFF.

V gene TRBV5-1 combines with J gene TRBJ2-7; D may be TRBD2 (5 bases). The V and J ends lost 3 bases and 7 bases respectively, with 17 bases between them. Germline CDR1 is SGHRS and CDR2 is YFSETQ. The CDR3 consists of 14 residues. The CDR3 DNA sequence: TGCGCCAGCAGCTCCGAGTGGGAGCGAAGAGAGCAGTACTTC. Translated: CASSSEWERREQYF.

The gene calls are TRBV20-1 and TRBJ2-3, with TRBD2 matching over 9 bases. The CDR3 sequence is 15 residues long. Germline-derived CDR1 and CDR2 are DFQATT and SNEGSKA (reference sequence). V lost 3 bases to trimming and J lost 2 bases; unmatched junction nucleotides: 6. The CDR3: CSASWREGFTDTQYF. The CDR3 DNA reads TGCAGTGCTAGTTGGCGGGAGGGGTTCACAGATACGCAGTATTTT.

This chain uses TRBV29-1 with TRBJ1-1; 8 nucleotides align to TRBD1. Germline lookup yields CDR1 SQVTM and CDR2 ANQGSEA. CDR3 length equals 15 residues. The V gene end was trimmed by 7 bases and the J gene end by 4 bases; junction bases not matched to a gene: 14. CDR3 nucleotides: TGCAGCGGGAGGGACAGGCCCGGGGTCGGCACTGAAGCTTTCTTT. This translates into CSGRDRPGVGTEAFF.

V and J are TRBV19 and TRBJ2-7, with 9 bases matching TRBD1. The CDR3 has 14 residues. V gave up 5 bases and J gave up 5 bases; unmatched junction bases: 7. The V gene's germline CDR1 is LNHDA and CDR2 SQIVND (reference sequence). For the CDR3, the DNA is TGTGCCAGTAGTTTGGGACAGGGAGTCAACGAGCAGTACTTC. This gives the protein CASSLGQGVNEQYF.

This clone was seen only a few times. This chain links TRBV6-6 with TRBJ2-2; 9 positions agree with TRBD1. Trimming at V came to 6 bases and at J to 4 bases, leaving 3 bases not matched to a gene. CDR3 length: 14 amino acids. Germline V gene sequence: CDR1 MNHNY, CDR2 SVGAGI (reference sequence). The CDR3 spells CASRGQGVTGELFF. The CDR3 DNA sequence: TGTGCCAGCAGGGGACAGGGAGTCACCGGGGAGCTGTTTTTT.

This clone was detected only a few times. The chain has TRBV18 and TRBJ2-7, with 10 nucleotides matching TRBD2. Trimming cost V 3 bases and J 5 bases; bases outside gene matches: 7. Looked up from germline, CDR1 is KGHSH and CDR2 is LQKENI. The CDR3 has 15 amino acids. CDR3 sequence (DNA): TGTGCCAGCTCACCCAGAGCGGGAGGGAATGACGAGCAGTACTTC. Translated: CASSPRAGGNDEQYF.

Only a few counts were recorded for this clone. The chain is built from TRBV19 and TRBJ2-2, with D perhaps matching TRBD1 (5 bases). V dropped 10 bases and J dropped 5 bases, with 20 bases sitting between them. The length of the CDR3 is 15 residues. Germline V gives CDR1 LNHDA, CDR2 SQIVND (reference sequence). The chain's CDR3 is CATPQGPLGTGELFF. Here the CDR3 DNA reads TGTGCCACGCCCCAGGGCCCACTCGGTACCGGGGAGCTGTTTTTT.